The 25 T cell receptor beta chains in this list originate from one sample, sequenced in a study of CD8+ T cells in alopecia areata. Indicated treatment: oral pan-JAK inhibitor, 5-10 mg twice daily. cDNA reverse transcribed from extracted RNA served as the sequencing template. Repertoires were generated with immunoSEQ multiplex PCR, while TCRdb's copy carries only in-frame clones and drops some. The table lists some 170,000 clones, about three fifths of them singletons. Sequenced material: CD4+ T cells sorted from blood, taken between weeks 55 and 65, from a patient treated with tofacitinib. The origin of the receptors is a human donor with alopecia areata.

The chain uses TRBV29-1 and TRBJ2-7, with D tentatively TRBD1 or TRBD2 (5 bases each). Germline-derived CDR1 and CDR2 are SQVTM and ANQGSEA. Deletions cut 2 bases from V and 6 bases from J, with 17 bases between. The CDR3 loop spans 14 amino acids. The CDR3 bases are TGCAGCGTTGAAAGAGGGGTGGGGCCCGGCGAGCAGTACTTC. Protein: CSVERGVGPGEQYF.

The rearrangement uses TRBV29-1 and TRBJ1-5; D is perhaps TRBD1 (5 bases). Germline CDR1 SQVTM, CDR2 ANQGSEA. This CDR3 spans 12 amino acids. The ends were cut back, 6 bases at V and 1 base at J, with 7 bases in the middle. In DNA form, the CDR3 reads TGCAGCGTGGGGACGAGCAATCAGCCCCAGCATTTT. Translating it yields CSVGTSNQPQHF.

This chain connects TRBV27 to TRBJ1-2, with D hard to call. V was clipped by 3 bases and J by 10 bases, with 24 bases between them. Germline CDR1 MNHEY, CDR2 SMNVEV (reference sequence). The CDR3 has 16 amino acids. This CDR3 is CASSFSKLGVEHNYTF. The CDR3 DNA sequence: TGTGCCAGCAGTTTTTCGAAGCTCGGGGTCGAGCATAACTACACCTTC.

The chain combines TRBV5-1 with TRBJ2-7; D gene unclear. The CDR3 is 12 residues long. Trimming took off 4 bases at V and 2 bases at J, with 7 bases between the two ends. In germline, CDR1 is SGHRS, CDR2 YFSETQ. CDR3: CASSPGAYEQYF. The CDR3 nucleotides are TGCGCCAGCAGCCCAGGTGCCTACGAGCAGTACTTC.

The chain uses TRBV11-2 and TRBJ1-1, with TRBD1 identical over 9 bases. V lost 4 bases, J lost 4 bases, and 1 base stayed unmatched. Per germline, CDR1 SGHAT and CDR2 FQNNGV. This CDR3 contains 13 residues. CDR3 residues: CASSSDRGTEAFF. Written as DNA, the CDR3 is TGTGCCAGCAGCTCGGACAGGGGCACTGAAGCTTTCTTT.

V and J are TRBV6-1 and TRBJ2-5; no definite D call. Germline V gene data show CDR1 as MNHNS and CDR2 as SASEGT. This CDR3 region has 14 residues. The V and J ends lost 5 bases and 5 bases respectively, with 15 bases between them. CDR3 in amino acids: CASSPPGSVETQYF. CDR3 coding DNA: TGTGCCAGCAGTCCACCCGGGTCCGTGGAGACCCAGTACTTC.

This chain joins TRBV7-9 and TRBJ2-5; D is unclear. The CDR3 has 13 residues. The V gene lost 5 bases and the J gene lost 10 bases, with 17 bases spanning the gap. Germline V gene sequence: CDR1 SEHNR, CDR2 FQNEAQ (reference sequence). Here the CDR3 reads CASSPPSKVGQYF. The CDR3 region has the DNA TGTGCCAGCAGCCCTCCTTCAAAGGTTGGCCAGTACTTC.

This rearrangement joins TRBV4-1 to TRBJ2-7; 10 bases match TRBD1. The CDR3 covers 18 residues. CDR1 and CDR2 from the germline V gene are MGHRA and YSYEKL. V shed 4 bases, J shed 4 bases, and the junction held 16 bases outside the gene matches. The CDR3 region is CASSRTGTGVNLRYEQYF. CDR3 in DNA: TGCGCCAGCAGCCGGACCGGGACAGGGGTAAATTTGAGATACGAGCAGTACTTC.

This chain connects TRBV5-1 to TRBJ1-1; D perhaps matches TRBD1 (6 bases). The germline V and J ends were trimmed by 0 bases and 8 bases, with 14 bases remaining between them. The CDR3 is 14 residues long. Germline V gene data show CDR1 as SGHRS and CDR2 as YFSETQ. The DNA of the CDR3 is TGCGCCAGCAGCTTGGGTACAGGGCCGAGGGAAGCTTTCTTT. This codes for CASSLGTGPREAFF.

This clone was counted a few times. This chain links TRBV29-1 with TRBJ2-3; no clear D gene. The germline V gene encodes CDR1 SQVTM and CDR2 ANQGSEA. The V gene lost 3 bases and the J gene lost 1 base, with 8 bases spanning the gap. The CDR3 is 13 amino acids. CDR3 nucleotide sequence: TGCAGCGTTGAGTCATTCGGCACAGATACGCAGTATTTT. Its translation: CSVESFGTDTQYF.

This clone was detected a few times. The rearrangement joins TRBV10-3 to TRBJ2-6; 11 bases map to TRBD1. CDR1 is ENHRY, CDR2 SYGVKD, per germline. The CDR3 sequence is 20 residues long. V was pared by 3 bases and J by 1 base, with 11 bases of the junction left unmatched. The CDR3 sequence is CAISDTGDRGTGSGANVLTF. The CDR3 DNA reads TGTGCCATCAGTGATACGGGGGACAGGGGGACTGGATCTGGGGCCAACGTCCTGACTTTC.

The chain employs TRBV7-6 and TRBJ1-6; D gene uncertain. The CDR3 extends over 12 amino acids. Trimming left V 2 bases short and J 8 bases short, with 4 bases between. The germline gives CDR1 SGHVS, CDR2 FNYEAQ. CDR3 sequence: CASSLLDSPLHF. In DNA, the CDR3 is TGTGCCAGCAGCTTACTAGATTCACCCCTCCACTTT.

The V and J genes are TRBV5-1 and TRBJ2-5; D may be TRBD1 (5 bases). Looked up from germline, CDR1 is SGHRS and CDR2 is YFSETQ. V shed 1 base and J shed 5 bases, with 12 bases lying between them. The CDR3 totals 14 residues. The CDR3 DNA sequence: TGCGCCAGCAGCTTGCAGGGATCCGTGGAGACCCAGTACTTC. It is translated as CASSLQGSVETQYF.

This clone was seen a few times. This sequence joins TRBV6-1 and TRBJ1-6; 7 bases agree with TRBD1. Trimming took 2 bases from V and 7 from J; bases not matched to a gene: 2. The CDR3 length is 14 residues. The germline gives CDR1 MNHNS, CDR2 SASEGT. The CDR3, as DNA: TGTGCCAGCAGTGAATACAGGGGCAATTCACCCCTCCACTTT. This codes for CASSEYRGNSPLHF.

This clone was seen a handful of times. The chain recombines TRBV7-2 with TRBJ1-1; a possible D gene is TRBD1 (5 bases). This CDR3 spans 13 amino acids. Per germline, CDR1 SGHTA and CDR2 FQGNSA. Trimming removed 4 bases from V and 1 base from J, with 7 bases in between. The chain's CDR3 is CASSSDRNTEAFF. Written as DNA, the CDR3 is TGTGCCAGCAGCTCAGACAGGAACACTGAAGCTTTCTTT.

This chain uses TRBV4-2 with TRBJ2-1; D uncertain. There are 12 residues in the CDR3. Trimming took 4 bases from V and 4 from J, leaving 5 bases between them. Germline loops: CDR1 LGHNA, CDR2 YNFKEQ. The DNA for the CDR3 is TGTGCCAGCAGCCGGGTGTACAATGAGCAGTTCTTC. This encodes CASSRVYNEQFF.

V is TRBV7-9 and J is TRBJ2-1; perhaps TRBD1 as D (6 bases). Deletions cut 2 bases from V and 7 bases from J, with 24 bases between. CDR1 SEHNR and CDR2 FQNEAQ come from the germline V gene (reference sequence). The CDR3 is made up of 18 amino acids. This CDR3 is CASSLRRGMSGTNNEQFF. The DNA for the CDR3 is TGTGCCAGCAGCTTACGCAGGGGTATGAGTGGGACGAATAATGAGCAGTTCTTC. Complete variable domain (other parts from reference TRBV7-9 and TRBJ2-1): DTGVSQNPRHKITKRGQNVTFRCDPISEHNRLYWYRQTLGQGPEFLTYFQNEAQLEKSRLLSDRFSAERPKGSFSTLEIQRTEQGDSAMYLCASSLRRGMSGTNNEQFFGPGTRLTVL.

The chain joins TRBV4-1 to TRBJ1-1; D unresolved. Deletions cut 1 base from V and 0 bases from J, with 9 bases between. Germline loops: CDR1 MGHRA, CDR2 YSYEKL. The CDR3 totals 15 residues. Here the CDR3 reads CASSQVSSMNTEAFF. In DNA, the CDR3 is TGCGCCAGCAGCCAAGTTTCTTCCATGAACACTGAAGCTTTCTTT.

With regard to this clone: Additional DNA sequences in this sample encode the identical CDR3. The chain is built from TRBV29-1 and TRBJ1-2; the D is unclear. The germline CDR1 and CDR2 sequences are SQVTM and ANQGSEA. Trimming cost V 6 bases and J 6 bases, with 5 bases left between them. The CDR3 totals 9 residues. For the CDR3, the DNA is TGCAGCGTGGCAGATGGCTACACCTTC. The encoded protein is CSVADGYTF.

The chain carries TRBV14 and TRBJ1-1; no clear D gene. V was pared by 0 bases and J by 3 bases, with 11 bases between. Germline V gene sequence: CDR1 SGHDN, CDR2 FVKESK. This CDR3 is built from 15 residues. The CDR3 DNA sequence: TGTGCCAGCAGCCAAGAAGTGGGTCGGGACACTGAAGCTTTCTTT. Amino acid sequence: CASSQEVGRDTEAFF.

V gene TRBV29-1 combines with J gene TRBJ1-1, with D possibly being TRBD1 (5 bases). The germline V and J ends were trimmed by 4 bases and 1 base, with 7 bases remaining between them. Germline loops: CDR1 SQVTM, CDR2 ANQGSEA. This CDR3 is 12 amino acids long. The CDR3 loop is CSVGQSNTEAFF. The DNA for the CDR3 is TGCAGCGTTGGACAGTCGAACACTGAAGCTTTCTTT.

The V and J genes are TRBV18 and TRBJ1-2, with 12 nucleotides matching TRBD1. Unmatched junction bases numbered 3, after V lost 3 bases and J lost 7 bases. The CDR3 runs 14 residues. The germline CDR1 and CDR2 sequences are KGHSH and LQKENI. The CDR3 here is CASSPGTGGFGYTF. Here the CDR3 DNA reads TGTGCCAGCTCACCGGGGACAGGGGGCTTTGGCTACACCTTC.

The CDR3 protein is CATSRGPPPLHF. CDR3 in DNA: TGTGCCACCAGCAGGGGACCTCCACCCCTCCACTTT. This rearrangement joins TRBV15 to TRBJ1-6; tentatively, D is TRBD1 (5 bases). The V end lost 3 bases, the J end lost 11 bases, and 8 bases lay between the germline ends. The CDR3 contains 12 residues. The V gene's germline CDR1 is LNHNV and CDR2 YYDKDF (reference sequence).

This clone was found a few times. The rearrangement links TRBV7-9 to TRBJ2-3; possible D gene TRBD2, 6 bases. V was clipped by 5 bases and J by 2 bases, with 11 bases between them. The CDR3 runs to 14 residues. The germline CDR1 and CDR2 sequences are SEHNR and FQNEAQ (reference sequence). The CDR3 sequence: CASSAGPDTDTQYF. The CDR3, as DNA: TGTGCCAGCAGCGCGGGACCAGACACAGATACGCAGTATTTT.

The J gene is TRBJ2-1, the V gene TRBV27; no clear D gene. Germline V gives CDR1 MNHEY, CDR2 SMNVEV (reference sequence). There are 13 residues in the CDR3. V dropped 4 bases and J dropped 6 bases, with 10 bases sitting between them. CDR3 protein: CASSSGLTNEQFF. The CDR3 DNA follows: TGTGCCAGCAGTTCCGGGTTAACCAATGAGCAGTTCTTC.